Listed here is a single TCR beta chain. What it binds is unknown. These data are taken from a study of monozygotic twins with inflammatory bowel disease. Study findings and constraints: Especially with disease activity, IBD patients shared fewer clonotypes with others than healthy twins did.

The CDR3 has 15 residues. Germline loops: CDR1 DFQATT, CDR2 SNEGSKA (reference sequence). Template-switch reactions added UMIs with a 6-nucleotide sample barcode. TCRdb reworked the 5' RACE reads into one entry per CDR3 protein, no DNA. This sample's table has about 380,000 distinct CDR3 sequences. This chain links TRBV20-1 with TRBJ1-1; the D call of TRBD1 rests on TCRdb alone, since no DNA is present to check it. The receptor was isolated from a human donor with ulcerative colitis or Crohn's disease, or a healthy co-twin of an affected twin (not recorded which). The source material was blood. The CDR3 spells CSARSGQDLNTEAFF.